Described below is a single T cell receptor beta chain sequence and its context. Patients of the Seattle cohort, enrolled during active infection, were followed longitudinally. These data are taken from a study of blood T cell repertoires in COVID-19. Across the study: The United States, Italy and Spain were the sources of the acute and convalescent COVID-19 samples. PBMCs, B-cell-depleted T cells, or T cells provided the cDNA or gDNA that made up the material.

Clones were sequenced by immunoSEQ multiplex PCR, and TCRdb holds only the in-frame ones, with some missing. The sample lists more than 200,000 clones; around 86% were seen once. V lost 4 bases and J lost 6, with 25 bases in between. Germline-derived CDR1 and CDR2 are MNHEY and SVGEGT. This CDR3 has 17 amino acids. This clonotype was sampled from a man aged 50 to 60 with COVID-19, enrolled during active disease. V and J are TRBV6-2 or TRBV6-3 and TRBJ2-7; D might be TRBD1 (5 bases). The sample comprised peripheral blood. CDR3 coding DNA: TGTGCCAGCAGTTTCTCGCTGCAGGCAGGGCTGGGTCCCGAGCAGTACTTC. It is translated as CASSFSLQAGLGPEQYF.